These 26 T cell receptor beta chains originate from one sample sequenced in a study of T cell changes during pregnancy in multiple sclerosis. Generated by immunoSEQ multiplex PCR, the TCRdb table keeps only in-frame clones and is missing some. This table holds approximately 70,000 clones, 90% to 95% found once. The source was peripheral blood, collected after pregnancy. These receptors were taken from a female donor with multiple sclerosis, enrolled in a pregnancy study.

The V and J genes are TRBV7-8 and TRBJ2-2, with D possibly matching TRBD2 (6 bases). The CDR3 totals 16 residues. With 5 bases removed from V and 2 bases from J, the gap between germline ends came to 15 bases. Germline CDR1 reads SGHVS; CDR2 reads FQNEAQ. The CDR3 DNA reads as TGTGCCAGCAGCCGCCTAGCGAATCACAACACCGGGGAGCTGTTTTTT. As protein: CASSRLANHNTGELFF.

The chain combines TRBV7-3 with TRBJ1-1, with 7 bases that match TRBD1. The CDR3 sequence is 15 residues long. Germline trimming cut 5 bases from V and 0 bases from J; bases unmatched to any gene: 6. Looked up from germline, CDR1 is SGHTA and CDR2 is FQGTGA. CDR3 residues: CASSPQGVMNTEAFF. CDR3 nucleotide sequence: TGTGCCAGCAGCCCCCAGGGGGTTATGAACACTGAAGCTTTCTTT.

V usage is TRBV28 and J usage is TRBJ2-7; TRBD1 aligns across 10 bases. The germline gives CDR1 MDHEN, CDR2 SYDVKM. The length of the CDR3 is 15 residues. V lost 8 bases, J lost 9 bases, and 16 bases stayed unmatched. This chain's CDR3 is CASGIHGTGVNGQYF. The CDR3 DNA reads TGTGCCAGCGGAATTCACGGGACAGGGGTAAATGGGCAGTACTTC.

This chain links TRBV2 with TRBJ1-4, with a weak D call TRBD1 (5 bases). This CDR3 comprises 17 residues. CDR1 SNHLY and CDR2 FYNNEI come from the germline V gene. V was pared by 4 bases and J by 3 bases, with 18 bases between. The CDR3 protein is CASSGLAGPSPNEKLFF. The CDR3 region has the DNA TGTGCCAGCAGTGGCTTGGCAGGGCCCTCCCCTAATGAAAAACTGTTTTTT.

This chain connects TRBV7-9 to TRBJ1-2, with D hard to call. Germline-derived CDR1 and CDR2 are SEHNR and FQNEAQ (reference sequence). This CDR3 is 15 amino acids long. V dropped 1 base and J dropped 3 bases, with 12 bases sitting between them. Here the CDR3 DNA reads TGTGCCAGCAGCTTAGGGGAGGGCTGGGACTATGGCTACACCTTC. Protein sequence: CASSLGEGWDYGYTF.

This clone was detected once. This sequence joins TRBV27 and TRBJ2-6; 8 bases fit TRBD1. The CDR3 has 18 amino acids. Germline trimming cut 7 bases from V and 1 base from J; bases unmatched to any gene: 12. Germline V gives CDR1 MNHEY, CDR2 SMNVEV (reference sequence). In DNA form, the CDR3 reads TGTGCCAGCAAGACGGACAGGGATAGGTGGTCTGGGGCCAACGTCCTGACTTTC. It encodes CASKTDRDRWSGANVLTF.

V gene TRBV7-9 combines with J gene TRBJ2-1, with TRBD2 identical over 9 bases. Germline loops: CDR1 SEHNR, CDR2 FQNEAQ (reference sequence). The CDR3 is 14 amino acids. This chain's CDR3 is CAAGASGKYNEQFF. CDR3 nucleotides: TGTGCTGCAGGGGCTAGCGGGAAATACAATGAGCAGTTCTTC.

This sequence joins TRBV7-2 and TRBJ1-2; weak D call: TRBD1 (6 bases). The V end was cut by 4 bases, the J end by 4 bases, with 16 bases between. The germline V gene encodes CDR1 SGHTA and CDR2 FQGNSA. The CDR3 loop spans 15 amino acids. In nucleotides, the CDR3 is TGTGCCAGCAGCTCTGGACAGTTCCCCGTCTATGGCTACACCTTC. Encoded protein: CASSSGQFPVYGYTF.

The CDR3 bases are TGCGCCAGCAGCTCAAATGGACAGGGTGAAAAACTGTTTTTT. Translation gives CASSSNGQGEKLFF. J is TRBJ1-4 and V is TRBV5-1, with TRBD1 matching over 8 bases. There are 14 residues in the CDR3. Germline CDR1 and CDR2: SGHRS and YFSETQ. The J segment lost 7 bases and the V segment lost 3 bases, leaving 5 bases of the junction unmatched.

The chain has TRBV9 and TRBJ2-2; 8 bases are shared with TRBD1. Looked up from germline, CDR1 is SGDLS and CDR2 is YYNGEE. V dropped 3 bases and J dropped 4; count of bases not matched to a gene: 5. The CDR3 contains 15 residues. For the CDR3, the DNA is TGTGCCAGCAGCGGCCTTGGACAGGGCACCGGGGAGCTGTTTTTT. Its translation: CASSGLGQGTGELFF.

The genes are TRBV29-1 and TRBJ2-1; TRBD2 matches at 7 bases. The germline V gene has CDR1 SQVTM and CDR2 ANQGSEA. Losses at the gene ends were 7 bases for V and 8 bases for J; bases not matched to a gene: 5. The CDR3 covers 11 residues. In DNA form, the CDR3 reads TGCAGCGGGGGAGGGGCGGATGAGCAGTTCTTC. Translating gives CSGGGADEQFF.

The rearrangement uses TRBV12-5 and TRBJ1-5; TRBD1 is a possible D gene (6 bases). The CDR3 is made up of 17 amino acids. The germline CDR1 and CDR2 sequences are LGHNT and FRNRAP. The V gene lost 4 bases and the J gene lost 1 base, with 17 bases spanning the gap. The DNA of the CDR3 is TGTGCTAGTGGTTCGACTACCGGGACAAGCAGCAATCAGCCCCAGCATTTT. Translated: CASGSTTGTSSNQPQHF.

The CDR3 DNA reads as TGTGCCAGCTCACCACCAGGGTTTAGCGATGAGCAGTTCTTC. Its translation: CASSPPGFSDEQFF. This sequence joins TRBV18 and TRBJ2-1; TRBD2 is a possible D gene (5 bases). There are 14 residues in the CDR3. V was shortened by 0 bases and J by 8 bases, with 11 bases between the two germline ends. The germline CDR1 and CDR2 sequences are KGHSH and LQKENI.

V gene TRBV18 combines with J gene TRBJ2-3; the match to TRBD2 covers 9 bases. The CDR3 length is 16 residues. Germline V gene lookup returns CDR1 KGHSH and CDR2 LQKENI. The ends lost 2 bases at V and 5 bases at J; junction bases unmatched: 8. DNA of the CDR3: TGTGCCAGCTCACCAATCCGACTAGCGGAGAAAGATACGCAGTATTTT. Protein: CASSPIRLAEKDTQYF.

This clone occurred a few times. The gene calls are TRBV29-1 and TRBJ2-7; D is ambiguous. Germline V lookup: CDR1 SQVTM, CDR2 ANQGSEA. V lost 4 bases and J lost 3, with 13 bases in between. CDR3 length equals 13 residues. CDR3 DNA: TGCAGCGTTGCCTTTGCTACTGGCTACGAGCAGTACTTC. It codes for CSVAFATGYEQYF.

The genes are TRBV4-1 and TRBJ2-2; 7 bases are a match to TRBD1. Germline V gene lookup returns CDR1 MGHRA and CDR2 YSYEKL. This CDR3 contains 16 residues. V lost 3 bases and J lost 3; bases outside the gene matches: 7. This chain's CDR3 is CASSQTAGTDTGELFF. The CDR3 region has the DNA TGCGCCAGCAGCCAGACTGCCGGGACAGACACCGGGGAGCTGTTTTTT.

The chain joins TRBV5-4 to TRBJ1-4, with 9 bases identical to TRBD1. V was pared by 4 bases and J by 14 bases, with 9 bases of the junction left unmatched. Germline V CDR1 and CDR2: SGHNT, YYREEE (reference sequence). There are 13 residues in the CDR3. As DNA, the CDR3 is TGTGCCAGCAGCCAGGGGACAGGGCTAGGCCTGTTTTTT. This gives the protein CASSQGTGLGLFF.

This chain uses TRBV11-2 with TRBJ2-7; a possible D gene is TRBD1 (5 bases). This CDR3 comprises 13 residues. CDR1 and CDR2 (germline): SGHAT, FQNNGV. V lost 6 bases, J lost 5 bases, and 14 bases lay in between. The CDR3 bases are TGTGCCAGCAGGCCAATTGGGGCCCACGAGCAGTACTTC. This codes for CASRPIGAHEQYF.

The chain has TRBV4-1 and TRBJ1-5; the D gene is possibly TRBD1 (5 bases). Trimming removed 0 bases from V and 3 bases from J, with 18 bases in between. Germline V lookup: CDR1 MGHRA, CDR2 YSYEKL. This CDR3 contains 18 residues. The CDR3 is CASSQEGVGAPFNQPQHF. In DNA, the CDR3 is TGCGCCAGCAGCCAAGAAGGTGTAGGGGCCCCTTTCAATCAGCCCCAGCATTTT.

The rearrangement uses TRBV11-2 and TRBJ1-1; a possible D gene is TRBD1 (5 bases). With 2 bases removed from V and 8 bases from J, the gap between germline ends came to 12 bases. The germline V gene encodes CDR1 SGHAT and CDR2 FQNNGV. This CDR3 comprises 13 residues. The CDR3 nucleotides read TGTGCCAGCAGCTTATGGGAGGGGCTGGAAGCTTTCTTT. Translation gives CASSLWEGLEAFF.

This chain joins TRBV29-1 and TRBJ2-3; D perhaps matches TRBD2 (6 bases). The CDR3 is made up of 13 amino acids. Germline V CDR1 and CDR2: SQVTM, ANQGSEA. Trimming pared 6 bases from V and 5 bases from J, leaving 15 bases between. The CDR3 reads CSVGGRRRDTQYF. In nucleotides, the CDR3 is TGCAGCGTGGGGGGACGGAGGAGAGATACGCAGTATTTT.

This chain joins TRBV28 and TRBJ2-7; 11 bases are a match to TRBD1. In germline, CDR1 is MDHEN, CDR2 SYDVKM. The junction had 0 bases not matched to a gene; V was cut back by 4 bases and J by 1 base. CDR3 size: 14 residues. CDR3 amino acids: CASSWDRGSYEQYF. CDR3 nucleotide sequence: TGTGCCAGCAGTTGGGACAGGGGGTCCTACGAGCAGTACTTC.

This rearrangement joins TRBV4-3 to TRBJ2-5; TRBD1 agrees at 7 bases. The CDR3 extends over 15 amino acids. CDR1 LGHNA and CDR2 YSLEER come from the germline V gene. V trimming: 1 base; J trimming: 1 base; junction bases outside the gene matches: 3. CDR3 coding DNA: TGCGCCAGCAGCCAAGTATGGACAGGCCAAGAGACCCAGTACTTC. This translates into CASSQVWTGQETQYF.

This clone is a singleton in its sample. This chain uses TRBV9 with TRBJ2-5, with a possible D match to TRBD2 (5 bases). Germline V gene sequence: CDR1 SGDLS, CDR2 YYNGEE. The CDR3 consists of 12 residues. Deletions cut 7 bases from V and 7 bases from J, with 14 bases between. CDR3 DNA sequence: TGTGCCAGCGGGAGTGGGCTGGGGACCCAGTACTTC. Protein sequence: CASGSGLGTQYF.

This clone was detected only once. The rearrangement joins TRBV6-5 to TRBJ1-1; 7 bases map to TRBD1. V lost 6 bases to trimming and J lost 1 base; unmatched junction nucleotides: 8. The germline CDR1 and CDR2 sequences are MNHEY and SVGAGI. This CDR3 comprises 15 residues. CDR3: CASSRDSLKNTEAFF. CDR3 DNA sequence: TGTGCCAGCAGCAGGGACAGCTTAAAGAACACTGAAGCTTTCTTT.

CDR3 coding DNA: TGTGCCAGCAGCGGGAGTAGCGGGAGTTCTTACGAGCAGTACTTC. Translating gives CASSGSSGSSYEQYF. The chain is built from TRBV5-5 and TRBJ2-7, with TRBD2 matching 9 bases. The CDR3 has 15 residues. Looked up from germline, CDR1 is SGHKS and CDR2 is YYEKEE (reference sequence). Losses at the gene ends were 4 bases for V and 4 bases for J; bases not matched to a gene: 9.